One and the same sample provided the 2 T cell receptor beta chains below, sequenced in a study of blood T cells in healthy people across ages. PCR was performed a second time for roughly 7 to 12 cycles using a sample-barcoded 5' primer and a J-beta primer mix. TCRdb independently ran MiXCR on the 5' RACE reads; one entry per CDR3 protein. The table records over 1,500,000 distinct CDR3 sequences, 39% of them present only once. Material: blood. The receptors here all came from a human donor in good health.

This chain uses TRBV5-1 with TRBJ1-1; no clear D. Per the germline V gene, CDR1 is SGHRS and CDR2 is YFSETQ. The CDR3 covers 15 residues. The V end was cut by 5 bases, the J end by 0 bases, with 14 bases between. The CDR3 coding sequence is TGCGCCAGCAGGACGAACAGTCTGATGAACACTGAAGCTTTCTTT. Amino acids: CASRTNSLMNTEAFF. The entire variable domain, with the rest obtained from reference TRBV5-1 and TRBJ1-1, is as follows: KAGVTQTPRYLIKTRGQQVTLSCSPISGHRSVSWYQQTPGQGLQFLFEYFSETQRNKGNFPGRFSGRQFSNSRSEMNVSTLELGDSALYLCASRTNSLMNTEAFFGQGTRLTVV.

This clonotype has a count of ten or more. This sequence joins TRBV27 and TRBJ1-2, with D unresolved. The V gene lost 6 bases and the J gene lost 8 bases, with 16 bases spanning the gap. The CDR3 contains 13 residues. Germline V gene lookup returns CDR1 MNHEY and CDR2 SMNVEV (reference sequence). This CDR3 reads CASSARVIGGYTF. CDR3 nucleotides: TGTGCCAGCAGCGCCCGGGTCATAGGGGGCTACACCTTC.